This T cell receptor (beta chain) stems from a study of post-analysis software for immune sequencing data. This clonotype was picked up a small number of times. The authors incorporated unique molecular identifiers into the TCR beta cDNA libraries. From the PCR reads, TCRdb called clonotypes with MiXCR, one entry per CDR3 protein. The sample has approximately 440,000 distinct CDR3 sequences, over 35% seen once; the top ten hold about 12%. Sample: blood. The clonotype comes from a girl under 18 with multiple sclerosis.

The CDR3 nucleotides read TGTGCCAGCAGCTCCGGGACAGGGGTAACAGATACGCAGTATTTT. Translated: CASSSGTGVTDTQYF. The chain uses TRBV5-6 and TRBJ2-3; 10 positions agree with TRBD1. Germline-derived CDR1 and CDR2 are SGHDT and YYEEEE. J lost 3 bases, V lost 3 bases, and 4 bases had no gene match. The CDR3 loop spans 15 amino acids. Drawing the rest from reference TRBV5-6 and TRBJ2-3, the complete variable domain is DAGVTQSPTHLIKTRGQQVTLRCSPKSGHDTVSWYQQALGQGPQFIFQYYEEEERQRGNFPDRFSGHQFPNYSSELNVNALLLGDSALYLCASSSGTGVTDTQYFGPGTRLTVL.